Given below is one T cell receptor beta chain in context. Its antigen is currently unknown. The entry originates in a study of cytomegalovirus exposure and HLA in healthy donors. Study summary: Of about 390 genotyped donors, about 81% grouped in the Caucasian-associated ancestry cluster.

With 60 Vbeta and 13 Jbeta primers, the PCR was carried out. The data were produced by immunoSEQ multiplex PCR, yet TCRdb's version contains in-frame clones alone and is incomplete. This table holds a few hundred thousand clones, 75% to 80% found once. Study-wide results and limits: Among the CMV-associated chains, three were confirmed in vitro as specific for CMV antigens. Some V segments, including TRBV6-2 and TRBV6-3, were excluded as indistinguishable. Accurate HLA-A and HLA-B prediction from TCR beta sequences was reported for most subjects.

Germline loops: CDR1 SGDLS, CDR2 YYNGEE. J lost 6 bases, V lost 2 bases, and 3 bases had no gene match. The length of the CDR3 is 14 residues. The V gene is TRBV9, the J gene TRBJ2-2; the match to TRBD2 covers 8 bases. The sample was PBMCs. The TCR originated in a man younger than 30 in good health and CMV-seronegative. CDR3 in amino acids: CASSVGGGPGELFF. CDR3 sequence (DNA): TGTGCCAGCAGCGTCGGGGGGGGCCCCGGGGAGCTGTTTTTT.